This T cell receptor beta chain emerged from a study of siplizumab effects on memory and regulatory T cells. General observations from the study: Alloreactive clones mapping to unstimulated subsets formed only a minor fraction. Confirmation that proliferating Tregs from siplizumab cultures had suppressive function was not obtained. The alloresponse seemed to draw substantially on naive T cells, which appeared more diverse than memory cells. Neither a naive nor a memory phenotype was assignable to roughly 75-97% of proliferating CD4+ or CD8+ clones.

CDR1 LGHNA and CDR2 YNFKEQ come from the germline V gene. With 1 base clipped from V and 3 bases from J, the junction kept 13 bases outside the gene matches. CDR3 length: 18 residues. With regard to this clone: Its antigen is not known.

The protocol was immunoSEQ multiplex PCR, while the TCRdb copy is restricted to in-frame clones and leaves out a portion. Seen here are over 100,000 clones, roughly 93% observed once, and the top ten hold roughly 0.15%. Sequencing input: non-Treg CD4+ T cells sorted from blood. V gene TRBV4-2 combines with J gene TRBJ2-3; the match to TRBD2 covers 7 bases. This TCR came from a human donor in good health. The CDR3 DNA sequence: TGTGCCAGCAGCCAAGTCGGATCAAGCGGGGAAGCGACAGATACGCAGTATTTT. This translates into CASSQVGSSGEATDTQYF.